The source of this T cell receptor (beta chain) is a study of T cell responses to AZD1222 COVID-19 vaccine (dated by TCRdb to about 2021). Looking at the study overall: AZD1222 recipients whose second dose came at about 4 weeks and those whose second dose came at about 12 weeks were combined into one group, since spike-specific TCR depth and breadth did not differ between the two schedules. Enrollment into the trials was organized by age into subgroups of 18-55, 56-69 and 70-plus years, and those subgroups contained 148, 28 and 57 TCR-sequenced participants, respectively. A total of under 250 trial participants underwent TCR sequencing, of whom 200 to 220 had received two doses of AZD1222 and some 26 had received two doses of the MenACWY control vaccine. Study-wide findings and limitations: Spike-specific TCR breadth and depth rose significantly after two AZD1222 doses compared with day 0 and with MenACWY recipients. Because no samples from the day 14 peak response were available, repertoires could be characterized only after the peak T cell response. Vaccine-associated CD4 TCRs spanned the whole spike protein, with dominant responses in regions 160-218 and 743-854. Most participants were white British and females outnumbered males, and the authors suggested that clonal diversity may have been underestimated. Conclusions about previously exposed vaccinees are limited because only 6 or 7 AZD1222 recipients were SARS-CoV-2 seropositive at baseline. The 56-69-year group was small, and its depth increase did not reach significance, likely because of low power. Epitopes outside the regions mutated in the B.1.351 and B.1.1.7 variants were reportedly recognized by nearly half of the unique spike-specific TCRs.

The CDR3 regions of human TCRbeta chains were subjected to immunosequencing. The study's processing was this. TCRs in the repertoires were compared against a reference library of SARS-CoV-2-specific TCRs that had been generated with the MIRA antigen-specificity platform. Breadth was defined as the fraction of unique TCRs that were SARS-CoV-2-associated. Depth was defined as the fraction of total T cells that were SARS-CoV-2-associated. Using the MIRA data, each spike-specific TCR was assigned both to the spike region to which the TCR was reactive and to a CD4 or CD8 class. Log10-transformed breadth and depth values were compared by one-way ANOVA with Sidak's multiple comparisons tests. The table was pulled from immuneACCESS by TCRdb, which kept in-frame rearrangements only. Such tables lose some clones; where checked, under half of the loss comes from unresolved V genes, and the rest has no known cause. V, J and clone size are taken as reported in that table, and D and trimming were inferred from the DNA itself. Here the sample has around 99,000 clones; 91% occur a single time. Of the sample, less than 8.5% falls within the top ten clones.

The time point tag for this specimen amounts to: baseline before first vaccination. The vaccinee samples were drawn from two UK trials, COV001 and COV002, one of which was a single-blind randomized controlled phase 2/3 trial testing AZD1222 (ChAdOx1 nCoV-19) in healthy adults. Trial participant PBMC samples were collected at day 0 and day 28 after the second dose for TCRbeta chain sequencing. Trimming costs V 7 bases and J 4 bases, and their ends lie 8 bases apart. From cysteine to phenylalanine, the CDR3 is 13 amino acids long. The only DNA kept is the CDR3, 39 bases in frame from the first base. CDR1 and CDR2 were assigned from the germline V gene as SGHTA and FQGTGA. Details on this clone: No antigen is known for it. No base quality information exists; no much larger clone differs at one position.

The source material was peripheral blood, sampled on day 0 of AZD1222 vaccination. The source is an adult in good health. Recombination linked TRBV7-3 to TRBJ2-6; the D gene is not confidently resolved. The CDR3 is CASKFMGANVLTF. The DNA sequence reads TGTGCCAGCAAATTTATGGGGGCCAACGTCCTGACTTTC.